The 17 T cell receptor beta chains in this list originate from one sample, sequenced in a study of shared clonotypes between healthy human individuals (dated by TCRdb to 2018 to 2021). Receptor amplification or capture employed the immunoSEQ multiplex PCR assay. This immuneACCESS table, as held by TCRdb, lists in-frame sequences with V and J called but not all clones. Of the missing ones, under half trace to an unresolved V gene in checked studies; the others have no known cause. The sample has 1,400,000 or so clones on record, 98% to 99% of them singletons. The ten largest clones take up approximately 0.4% of the sample. Sequencing input: naive CD4+ T cells sorted from blood. The sample's cell subset or site label is to be understood as: CD45RA+ positively selected. The receptor source for this set is a man under 40 in good health.

This sequence joins TRBV14 and TRBJ2-5, with D perhaps TRBD2 (6 bases). The CDR3 has 14 residues. In germline, CDR1 is SGHDN, CDR2 FVKESK. The V end was cut by 4 bases, the J end by 7 bases, with 16 bases between. The chain's CDR3 is CASSRVAAVWTQYF. CDR3 nucleotides: TGTGCCAGCAGCCGGGTAGCGGCTGTCTGGACCCAGTACTTC.

V gene TRBV19 combines with J gene TRBJ1-2, with D unclear. The CDR3 has 13 residues. Germline lookup yields CDR1 LNHDA and CDR2 SQIVND (reference sequence). V lost 3 bases and J 3 bases, leaving 8 bases between the germline ends. The CDR3 DNA follows: TGTGCCAGTAGTATTGCCAGATACTATGGCTACACCTTC. This translates into CASSIARYYGYTF.

The rearrangement joins TRBV15 to TRBJ1-3, with D uncertain. This CDR3 comprises 18 residues. Germline CDR1 and CDR2: LNHNV and YYDKDF (reference sequence). V gave up 0 bases and J gave up 0 bases, with 15 bases separating them. CDR3 nucleotides: TGTGCCACCAGCAGAGATCCCCGCAGCCGATACTCTGGAAACACCATATATTTT. This sequence encodes CATSRDPRSRYSGNTIYF. Together with reference TRBV15 and TRBJ1-3, the CDR3 gives the full variable domain: DAMVIQNPRYQVTQFGKPVTLSCSQTLNHNVMYWYQQKSSQAPKLLFHYYDKDFNNEADTPDNFQSRRPNTSFCFLDIRSPGLGDTAMYLCATSRDPRSRYSGNTIYFGEGSWLTVV.

As for this clone: The identical CDR3 is also encoded by other nucleotide sequences in the sample. CDR3 protein: CASSPGGSTDTQYF. The CDR3 DNA follows: TGTGCCAGCTCACCTGGTGGATCCACAGATACGCAGTATTTT. The J gene is TRBJ2-3, the V gene TRBV18, with D unresolved. Trimming removed 3 bases at V and 2 bases at J, with 9 bases between. The length of the CDR3 is 14 residues. The germline V gene encodes CDR1 KGHSH and CDR2 LQKENI.

This clone was recorded only once. DNA of the CDR3: TGTGCCATCTCTTATCGGAACACTGAAGCTTTCTTT. This codes for CAISYRNTEAFF. V usage is TRBV28 and J usage is TRBJ1-1, with D hard to call. CDR1 and CDR2 (germline): MDHEN, SYDVKM. This CDR3 has 12 amino acids. The V and J ends lost 10 bases and 1 base respectively, with 10 bases between them.

The chain couples TRBV5-8 to TRBJ1-1; the D is unclear. CDR1 is SGHTS and CDR2 is YDEGEE in the germline V gene. V was clipped by 4 bases and J by 0 bases, with 13 bases between them. There are 15 residues in the CDR3. Here the CDR3 reads CASSLGSRVNTEAFF. CDR3 in DNA: TGTGCCAGCAGCCTGGGAAGCCGGGTGAACACTGAAGCTTTCTTT.

This rearrangement joins TRBV5-1 to TRBJ1-3; D remains ambiguous. The CDR3 contains 15 residues. Germline V lookup: CDR1 SGHRS, CDR2 YFSETQ. V shed 0 bases and J shed 2 bases, with 9 bases lying between them. CDR3 DNA: TGCGCCAGCAGCTTGGTAATGATTCCTGGAAACACCATATATTTT. It encodes CASSLVMIPGNTIYF.

Only one count was recorded for this clone. V and J are TRBV19 and TRBJ2-5, with D perhaps matching TRBD2 (6 bases). The CDR3 totals 12 residues. Germline V gene data show CDR1 as LNHDA and CDR2 as SQIVND (reference sequence). V lost 3 bases, J lost 7 bases, and 9 bases lay in between. The CDR3 nucleotides are TGTGCCAGTAGTATGGAGGGTGGGACCCAGTACTTC. Translation: CASSMEGGTQYF. Together with reference TRBV19 and TRBJ2-5, the CDR3 gives the full variable domain: DGGITQSPKYLFRKEGQNVTLSCEQNLNHDAMYWYRQDPGQGLRLIYYSQIVNDFQKGDIAEGYSVSREKKESFPLTVTSAQKNPTAFYLCASSMEGGTQYFGPGTRLLVL.

The chain has TRBV15 and TRBJ1-4; TRBD1 agrees at 9 bases. From germline, CDR1 is LNHNV and CDR2 YYDKDF (reference sequence). The CDR3 runs to 15 residues. V gave up 1 base and J gave up 10 bases; unmatched junction bases: 7. CDR3 protein: CATSRGDRVGGKLFF. The CDR3 DNA sequence: TGTGCCACCAGCAGAGGGGACAGGGTCGGGGGAAAACTGTTTTTT.

Comment on this clone: Other nucleotide sequences in the sample specify the same CDR3. J is TRBJ2-7 and V is TRBV5-4; D may correspond to TRBD1 or TRBD2 (5 bases each). This CDR3 comprises 15 residues. Between the trimmed V and J ends, which lost 0 bases and 2 bases, there was a span of 12 bases. Germline CDR1 and CDR2: SGHNT and YYREEE (reference sequence). CDR3 protein: CASSLAGTGTYEQYF. Written as DNA, the CDR3 is TGTGCCAGCAGCTTGGCCGGGACGGGCACCTACGAGCAGTACTTC.

The chain is built from TRBV2 and TRBJ1-5; possibly TRBD1 for D (6 bases). This CDR3 region has 15 residues. CDR1 and CDR2 from the germline V gene are SNHLY and FYNNEI. V lost 3 bases, J lost 0 bases, and 9 bases lay in between. The CDR3 bases are TGTGCCAGCAGTGAGGACAGTTATAGCAATCAGCCCCAGCATTTT. Protein: CASSEDSYSNQPQHF.

Concerning this clone: Compared with germline, one end of the junction differs, possibly owing to a read error. CDR3 region: CASSEGRLAGGLNPGELFF. The CDR3 coding sequence is TGTGCCAGCAGCGAGGGTCGACTAGCGGGAGGCTTGAACCCCGGGGAGCTGTTTTTT. This chain links TRBV7-9 with TRBJ2-2; 13 bases agree with TRBD2. Germline values: CDR1 SEHNR, CDR2 FQNEAQ (reference sequence). This CDR3 is built from 19 residues.

The rearrangement uses TRBV5-4 and TRBJ2-7; no clear D. V was shortened by 1 base and J by 2 bases, with 10 bases between the two germline ends. Germline loops: CDR1 SGHNT, CDR2 YYREEE (reference sequence). The CDR3 has 14 residues. CDR3 region: CASSLLGETYEQYF. Here the CDR3 DNA reads TGTGCCAGCAGCTTGCTTGGCGAAACCTACGAGCAGTACTTC. Together with reference TRBV5-4 and TRBJ2-7, the CDR3 gives the full variable domain: ETGVTQSPTHLIKTRGQQVTLRCSSQSGHNTVSWYQQALGQGPQFIFQYYREEENGRGNFPPRFSGLQFPNYSSELNVNALELDDSALYLCASSLLGETYEQYFGPGTRLTVT.

This chain uses TRBV12-5 with TRBJ1-2; D might be TRBD1 (6 bases). Germline-derived CDR1 and CDR2 are LGHNT and FRNRAP. Trimming stripped 6 bases from V and 8 bases from J, with 22 bases between. This CDR3 contains 15 residues. The CDR3: CASGREGTTGRGYTF. In DNA, the CDR3 is TGTGCTAGTGGCCGCGAAGGGACAACGGGGCGCGGCTACACCTTC.

The chain is built from TRBV18 and TRBJ1-1; a weak D match, TRBD1 (5 bases). The CDR3 length is 15 residues. V gave up 1 base and J gave up 0 bases, with 9 bases separating them. Germline CDR1 is KGHSH and CDR2 is LQKENI. CDR3 region: CASSPHGGVNTEAFF. The DNA of the CDR3 is TGTGCCAGCTCACCACACGGAGGGGTGAACACTGAAGCTTTCTTT.

The DNA for the CDR3 is TGTGCCAGCAGCTACGACAGGGACGGGCCCCAGCATTTT. This codes for CASSYDRDGPQHF. V gene TRBV7-9 combines with J gene TRBJ1-5; 7 bases are a match to TRBD1. The germline CDR1 and CDR2 sequences are SEHNR and FQNEAQ (reference sequence). The CDR3 length is 13 residues. With V trimmed by 4 bases and J by 9 bases, 6 bases remained unmatched.

Details on this clone: At one boundary the junction diverges from the germline segment, which might be a read error. This chain connects TRBV6-4 to TRBJ2-7, with D unclear. This CDR3 region has 16 residues. Germline CDR1 is MRHNA and CDR2 is SNTAGT. This CDR3 reads CANSKTIMGRYYEQYF. The CDR3 nucleotides read TGTGCCAACAGTAAGACGATCATGGGAAGGTACTACGAGCAGTACTTC.